A selection of T cell receptor beta chains follows, all from one sample in a study of response to subunit inactivated influenza vaccine. TCRdb itself ran the RT-PCR reads through MiXCR, one entry per CDR3 protein. The sample holds around 790,000 distinct CDR3 sequences, 21% seen once. The sample in question was PBMCs from blood, obtained more than 4 days after vaccination. The receptors come from a man over 45 who received an inactivated influenza vaccine. CDR3s leave out the opening cysteine and the closing phenylalanine or tryptophan.

TRBJ2-2	TRBV27	ASSNRDSLLGQLF
TRBJ2-1	TRBV4-2	ASSSEDWSSYNEQF
TRBJ1-6	TRBV7-9	ASSLTRNDNSPLH
TRBJ2-1	TRBV5-1	ASRPGRTNNEQF
TRBJ2-3	TRBV4-2	ASSPLGDTDTQY
TRBJ2-7	TRBV11-2	ASSQVGAGQY
TRBJ2-5	TRBV5-1	ASSEDTRIEETQY
TRBJ2-7	TRBV4-3	ASSQDWAASYEQY
TRBJ2-1	TRBV29-1	SVSTGTAEYEQF
TRBJ2-1	TRBV10-2	ASIRGGNSYNEQF
TRBJ2-7	TRBV20-1	SARETSGHEQY
TRBJ2-1	TRBV5-1	ASSDAWTSGVVYNEQF
TRBJ2-7	TRBV20-1	SARDSLAGVEY
TRBJ2-2	TRBV5-1	ASSGTTTANTGELF
TRBJ1-1	TRBV20-1	SAAFDTEAF
TRBJ2-5	TRBV9	ASSDGLAGGGRSGETQY
TRBJ1-1	TRBV10-3	AISGTLVTEAF
TRBJ2-3	TRBV6-1	ASSREREASTDTQY
TRBJ2-3	TRBV10-2	ATTPSGDHTQY
TRBJ2-2	TRBV27	ASSLFLAGGTGELF
TRBJ1-1	TRBV6-2/TRBV6-3	ASSYLTPNTEAF
TRBJ2-7	TRBV12-3/TRBV12-4	ASSLGRPYEQY
TRBJ2-7	TRBV6-5	ASSYHGLAGGPRDAEQY
TRBJ2-2	TRBV12-3/TRBV12-4	ASSPTDRATGELF
TRBJ2-5	TRBV28	ASSGEEETQY
TRBJ2-5	TRBV7-9	TSSYRREPQETQY
TRBJ2-7	TRBV20-1	SARSRVALEQY
TRBJ1-5	TRBV12-3/TRBV12-4	ASSLVQEPQPQH
TRBJ1-4	TRBV7-9	ASSPRTAGNEKLF